This T cell receptor (beta chain) was sequenced during a study of T cell responses to AZD1222 COVID-19 vaccine (dated by TCRdb to about 2021). About the full investigation: TCR sequencing was performed for fewer than 250 trial participants, of whom some 200 were given two doses of AZD1222 and around 26 were given two doses of MenACWY control vaccine. Trial participants were enrolled into age subgroups of 18-55, 56-69 and 70-plus years, which contained approximately 150, 28 and 58 TCR-sequenced participants, respectively. General study outcomes and caveats: No day 14 peak-response samples were available, so repertoires were characterized only after the peak T cell response. Participants were mostly white British, with more females than males. The authors suggested clonal diversity may have been underestimated. Spike-specific TCR breadth and depth rose significantly after two AZD1222 doses compared with day 0 and with MenACWY recipients. The 56-69-year group was small, and its depth increase did not reach significance, likely because of low power. Reportedly, close to half of the unique spike-specific TCRs recognized epitopes lying outside the regions that are mutated in the B.1.351 and B.1.1.7 variants. The vaccine-associated CD4 TCRs covered the entire spike protein, and the dominant responses fell in regions 160-218 and 743-854. Only a handful of AZD1222 recipients were SARS-CoV-2 seropositive at baseline, limiting conclusions about previously exposed vaccinees.

Including cysteine and phenylalanine, the CDR3 has 15 amino acids. The DNA shown is the 45-base CDR3, in frame from base 1. Reading the germline V gene (reference sequence) gives CDR1 SGHNT and CDR2 YYREEE. Trimming takes 0 bases off V and 6 bases off J; junction bases not matched to a gene: 5. The time point tag for this specimen amounts to: baseline before first vaccination. The sample's treatment or condition label, decoded: meningococcal conjugate vaccine given as trial control. Vaccinee samples were obtained from the UK trials COV001 and COV002, which included a single-blind randomized controlled phase 2/3 trial of AZD1222 (ChAdOx1 nCoV-19) in healthy adults. Trial participant PBMC samples were collected at day 0 and day 28 after the second dose for TCRbeta chain sequencing. Points on this clone: Its specific antigen is unknown. No qualities accompany the bases; no much larger clone lies one base away.

The CDR3 regions of human TCRbeta chains were analyzed by immunosequencing. On the study's bioinformatics: Repertoire TCRs were matched against a reference library of SARS-CoV-2-specific TCRs generated with the MIRA antigen-specificity platform. Breadth was defined as the fraction of unique TCRs that were SARS-CoV-2-associated. Depth was defined as the fraction of total T cells that were SARS-CoV-2-associated. Using the MIRA data, each spike-specific TCR was assigned both to the spike region to which the TCR was reactive and to a CD4 or CD8 class. Log10-transformed breadth and depth values were compared by one-way ANOVA with Sidak's multiple comparisons tests. The table comes from immuneACCESS by way of TCRdb, which keeps in-frame sequences with V and J called. Part of the clones is missing from these tables; in studies checked, under half for an unresolved V gene and the rest for unknown reasons. V, J and clone size were drawn from that table, and D and trimming were deduced from the DNA. The sample table contains just under 90,000 clones; only one count was recorded for around 88% of them. The top ten clonotypes cover 9% to 12% of the sample.

The sequence came from an adult in good health. The chain uses TRBV5-4 and TRBJ2-3; 9 junctional bases match TRBD2. The specimen was peripheral blood, collected on day 0 of MenACWY control vaccination. The CDR3 corresponds to CASSLGGGALDTQYF. In nucleotides, the sequence is TGTGCCAGCAGCTTGGGCGGGGGGGCCTTGGATACGCAGTATTTT. Extended through the reference TRBV5-4 and TRBJ2-3 proteins, this CDR3 yields the full variable domain: ETGVTQSPTHLIKTRGQQVTLRCSSQSGHNTVSWYQQALGQGPQFIFQYYREEENGRGNFPPRFSGLQFPNYSSELNVNALELDDSALYLCASSLGGGALDTQYFGPGTRLTVL.